The 31 T cell receptor beta chains reported below all come from one sample, sequenced in a study of molecular identifiers for immune sequencing clone quantification. TCRdb called the PCR reads again in MiXCR, with one record for every CDR3 protein. Of approximately 93,000 distinct CDR3 sequences in the sample, 20% to 30% were seen once. Sequenced sample: naive CD8+ T cells from blood, with Jurkat cell RNA spiked in. Specified subset: FACS-sorted CD8+CD4-CCR7+CD45RA+ naive T cells. These receptors came from a human donor in good health. Some libraries in this study had Jurkat cell RNA spiked in.

This clonotype was detected many times. The CDR3 nucleotides are TGTGCCAGCAGTCTCTCAGACAGGGGATGGACCGGGGAGCTGTTTTTT. It is translated as CASSLSDRGWTGELFF. The V and J genes are TRBV28 and TRBJ2-2; TRBD1 aligns across 8 bases. CDR1 is MDHEN and CDR2 is SYDVKM in the germline V gene. Unmatched junction bases numbered 10, after V lost 5 bases and J lost 5 bases. The CDR3 has 16 amino acids.

V is TRBV6-2 or TRBV6-3 and J is TRBJ2-1; D not resolved. Germline CDR1 reads MNHEY; CDR2 reads SVGEGT. The CDR3 has 12 residues. V was pared by 2 bases and J by 6 bases, with 5 bases between. The CDR3 here is CASSYGSNEQFF. The CDR3 nucleotides are TGTGCCAGCAGTTACGGCAGCAATGAGCAGTTCTTC.

This clonotype was found many times. The V and J genes are TRBV6-5 and TRBJ2-7; the match to TRBD2 covers 7 bases. CDR3 size: 15 residues. In germline, CDR1 is MNHEY, CDR2 SVGAGI. Germline trimming cut 0 bases from V and 5 bases from J; bases unmatched to any gene: 7. CDR3 amino acids: CASSYSGGGPHEQYF. CDR3 bases: TGTGCCAGCAGTTACTCGGGGGGAGGGCCCCACGAGCAGTACTTC.

This clonotype appeared a few times. The chain is built from TRBV20-1 and TRBJ1-5; no reliable D call. Per germline, CDR1 DFQATT and CDR2 SNEGSKA (reference sequence). V was cut by 0 bases and J by 1 base, with 16 bases left in between. This CDR3 is built from 17 residues. DNA for the CDR3: TGCAGTGCTAGAGAGATTACCGATATATGGAGCAATCAGCCCCAGCATTTT. Protein: CSAREITDIWSNQPQHF.

As concerns this clonotype: A clone one base away is much larger, so this may be a read error. The chain recombines TRBV2 with TRBJ1-1; D ambiguous. This CDR3 comprises 13 residues. Germline V gene lookup returns CDR1 SNHLY and CDR2 FYNNEI. In DNA form, the CDR3 reads TGTGCCAGCAGTGAAGGGGTTGGCACTGAAGCTCTCTTT. Its translation: CASSEGVGTEALF.

The J gene is TRBJ1-1, the V gene TRBV6-5; D not resolved. From germline, CDR1 is MNHEY and CDR2 SVGAGI. The ends were cut back, 0 bases at V and 6 bases at J, with 11 bases in the middle. This CDR3 is built from 14 residues. The DNA of the CDR3 is TGTGCCAGCAGTTACTCGCTAGGGTTGGCTGAAGCTTTCTTT. Translation: CASSYSLGLAEAFF.

The chain combines TRBV4-3 with TRBJ2-5; D gene uncertain. V lost 0 bases and J lost 2, with 16 bases in between. This CDR3 has 17 amino acids. Germline V gives CDR1 LGHNA, CDR2 YSLEER. The chain's CDR3 is CASSQDDGGRSQETQYF. The CDR3 DNA reads TGCGCCAGCAGCCAAGATGACGGCGGTAGGAGTCAAGAGACCCAGTACTTC.

This clonotype was seen a few times. The chain combines TRBV27 with TRBJ2-5; 9 bases agree with TRBD2. This CDR3 has 17 residues. Unmatched junction bases numbered 14, after V lost 4 bases and J lost 5 bases. Germline CDR1 is MNHEY and CDR2 is SMNVEV (reference sequence). The CDR3 nucleotides read TGTGCCAGCAGTTCCCTGGAATTAGCGGGAGTTGGGGAGACCCAGTACTTC. Translation: CASSSLELAGVGETQYF.

This clonotype has a handful of counts. V gene TRBV10-2 combines with J gene TRBJ1-1; D unresolved. The CDR3 runs to 14 residues. Germline V gene sequence: CDR1 WSHSY, CDR2 SAAADI. V dropped 4 bases and J dropped 0 bases, with 9 bases sitting between them. CDR3 amino acids: CASSVYSMNTEAFF. Written as DNA, the CDR3 is TGCGCCAGCAGTGTGTACAGCATGAACACTGAAGCTTTCTTT.

This clonotype has more than one count but fewer than ten. The chain employs TRBV19 and TRBJ2-6; D is uncertain. Trimming shortened V by 8 bases and J by 1 base, and 0 bases separated the two germline ends. This CDR3 comprises 11 residues. Germline CDR1 and CDR2: LNHDA and SQIVND (reference sequence). CDR3 nucleotides: TGTGCCAGTTCTGGGGCCAACGTCCTGACTTTC. Translation: CASSGANVLTF. Full variable domain (remainder filled in from reference TRBV19 and TRBJ2-6): DGGITQSPKYLFRKEGQNVTLSCEQNLNHDAMYWYRQDPGQGLRLIYYSQIVNDFQKGDIAEGYSVSREKKESFPLTVTSAQKNPTAFYLCASSGANVLTFGAGSRLTVL.

Comments on this clonotype: This CDR3 is missing its conserved last phenylalanine or tryptophan, likely due to a read error. This chain uses TRBV7-9 with TRBJ2-7; D not certain. Germline CDR1 and CDR2: SEHNR and FQNEAQ (reference sequence). With 2 bases removed from V and 6 bases from J, the gap between germline ends came to 11 bases. This CDR3 region has 13 residues. The CDR3 bases are TGTGCCAGCAGCTTATCCCCTAACCCCGAGCAGTACCTC. Its translation: CASSLSPNPEQYL.

This rearrangement joins TRBV7-3 to TRBJ2-3; D perhaps matches TRBD2 (5 bases). This CDR3 is built from 14 residues. With 0 bases removed from V and 1 base from J, the gap between germline ends came to 5 bases. The germline CDR1 and CDR2 sequences are SGHTA and FQGTGA. The CDR3: CASSLTGGTDTQYF. The CDR3 DNA is TGTGCCAGCAGCTTAACCGGGGGCACAGATACGCAGTATTTT.

This clonotype has ten or more counts. The chain links TRBV29-1 to TRBJ1-2; perhaps TRBD1 as D (5 bases). This CDR3 region has 12 residues. The V gene lost 5 bases and the J gene lost 7 bases, with 14 bases spanning the gap. Germline CDR1 is SQVTM and CDR2 is ANQGSEA. The CDR3 here is CSVSDSYSGYTF. The CDR3 nucleotides read TGCAGCGTTTCAGACAGTTACAGTGGCTACACCTTC.

The chain carries TRBV7-9 and TRBJ2-7, with 15 bases lining up with TRBD2. Germline values: CDR1 SEHNR, CDR2 FQNEAQ (reference sequence). CDR3 length: 19 amino acids. V dropped 0 bases and J dropped 3; count of bases not matched to a gene: 9. The CDR3 DNA reads as TGTGCCAGCAGCTTAGCACGGACTAGCGGGAGGGCCGCTTTCTACGAGCAGTACTTC. Amino acids: CASSLARTSGRAAFYEQYF.

This clonotype was detected only a few times. A much larger clone differs from this one at a single base, so this may be a read error. For the CDR3, the DNA is TGTGCCAGCAGTTTACCGCCAGGCCTCATCGACTCTGGGGCCAACGTCCTGACTTTC. Its translation is CASSLPPGLIDSGANVLTF. The chain combines TRBV28 with TRBJ2-6; D call uncertain. CDR1 is MDHEN and CDR2 is SYDVKM in the germline V gene. The CDR3 is 19 residues long. Trimming took 2 bases from V and 0 from J, leaving 17 bases between them.

This clonotype was seen ten or more times. The rearrangement joins TRBV29-1 to TRBJ2-7; 9 nucleotides line up with TRBD1. This CDR3 region has 13 residues. Germline CDR1 is SQVTM and CDR2 is ANQGSEA. Trimming took 1 base from V and 5 from J; bases not matched to a gene: 3. Here the CDR3 reads CSVEGTGDNEQYF. The CDR3 nucleotides are TGCAGCGTTGAAGGGACAGGGGATAACGAGCAGTACTTC.

This clonotype was detected many times. J is TRBJ2-1 and V is TRBV4-3; D tentatively fits TRBD1 or TRBD2 (7 bases each). V lost 0 bases and J lost 6, with 18 bases in between. Germline values: CDR1 LGHNA, CDR2 YSLEER. CDR3 length: 17 amino acids. CDR3 sequence: CASSQEVRRGGGNEQFF. The CDR3, as DNA: TGCGCCAGCAGCCAAGAGGTTCGCAGGGGGGGGGGCAATGAGCAGTTCTTC.

Remarks on this clonotype: A much larger clonotype is one base distant, so this may be a read error. V gene TRBV11-2 combines with J gene TRBJ2-1, with D perhaps given as TRBD1 or TRBD2 (5 bases each). The CDR3 consists of 14 residues. CDR1 is SGHAT and CDR2 is FQNNGV in the germline V gene. The ends were cut back, 2 bases at V and 9 bases at J, with 14 bases in the middle. This chain's CDR3 is CASSLPGPSPEQFF. CDR3 nucleotides: TGTGCCAGCAGCTTACCGGGACCGTCCCCTGAGCAGTTCTTC.

This clonotype was picked up one time. At one end the junction does not follow the germline gene, possibly because of a read error. The gene calls are TRBV7-9 and TRBJ2-1; D might be TRBD1 (6 bases). CDR1 and CDR2 (germline): SEHNR, FQNEAQ (reference sequence). This CDR3 contains 16 residues. In nucleotides, the CDR3 is TGTGCCAGCAGCTCGAACAGGGAGACATCCTACAATGGGCAGTTCTTC. Residues: CASSSNRETSYNGQFF.

This clonotype was found many times. This CDR3 is CASTLRVVATNEKLFF. CDR3 DNA sequence: TGTGCCAGCACCCTTCGGGTCGTGGCAACTAATGAAAAACTGTTTTTT. J is TRBJ1-4 and V is TRBV12-3 or TRBV12-4; D is undetermined. Trimming shortened V by 7 bases and J by 0 bases, and 15 bases separated the two germline ends. This CDR3 comprises 16 residues.

Concerning this clonotype: A clone one base away is much larger, so this may be a read error. The chain recombines TRBV28 with TRBJ1-5, with D tentatively TRBD1 (5 bases). V shed 10 bases and J shed 0 bases, with 16 bases lying between them. The V gene's germline CDR1 is MDHEN and CDR2 SYDVKM. The CDR3 spans 15 residues. CDR3 DNA sequence: TGTGCCACCGAGAGGGACGACGGTAGCAATCAGCCCCAGCATTTT. Translated: CATERDDGSNQPQHF.

This clonotype was found many times. This chain links TRBV5-4 with TRBJ2-7; D perhaps matches TRBD2 (6 bases). The CDR3 runs 14 residues. CDR1 is SGHNT, CDR2 YYREEE, per germline (reference sequence). V was shortened by 2 bases and J by 2 bases, with 11 bases between the two germline ends. DNA for the CDR3: TGTGCCAGCAGCTTCGGGGGAGAGACCTACGAGCAGTACTTC. It yields the protein CASSFGGETYEQYF. Full variable domain (outside the CDR3, taken from reference TRBV5-4 and TRBJ2-7): ETGVTQSPTHLIKTRGQQVTLRCSSQSGHNTVSWYQQALGQGPQFIFQYYREEENGRGNFPPRFSGLQFPNYSSELNVNALELDDSALYLCASSFGGETYEQYFGPGTRLTVT.

This clonotype was recorded a few times. The limits of the CDR3 on the DNA are not certain, so only TCRdb's listed CDR3 is given. J is TRBJ2-2 and V is TRBV23-1; the table's D call TRBD1 went unverified against the DNA. TRBV23-1 is sorted into the ORF group, with uncertain function. The length of the CDR3 is 16 amino acids, counting both ends. The chain's CDR3 is CASSPGQGELPGSCFF.

This clonotype was counted many times. J is TRBJ2-3 and V is TRBV29-1, with a tentative D call TRBD1 (6 bases). This CDR3 spans 17 amino acids. Germline lookup yields CDR1 SQVTM and CDR2 ANQGSEA. The ends were cut back, 6 bases at V and 1 base at J, with 23 bases in the middle. The chain's CDR3 is CSVIGWGLGLGTDTQYF. The CDR3 DNA sequence: TGCAGCGTGATTGGATGGGGGCTAGGGTTGGGCACAGATACGCAGTATTTT.

The gene calls are TRBV7-9 and TRBJ2-7; D is ambiguous. The CDR3 runs to 13 residues. The ends were cut back, 2 bases at V and 6 bases at J, with 11 bases in the middle. Germline V gives CDR1 SEHNR, CDR2 FQNEAQ (reference sequence). Written as DNA, the CDR3 is TGTGCCAGCAGCTTAACCCCTAACCCCGAGCAGTACTTC. This encodes CASSLTPNPEQYF. The full variable domain, rest sourced from reference TRBV7-9 and TRBJ2-7, is DTGVSQNPRHKITKRGQNVTFRCDPISEHNRLYWYRQTLGQGPEFLTYFQNEAQLEKSRLLSDRFSAERPKGSFSTLEIQRTEQGDSAMYLCASSLTPNPEQYFGPGTRLTVT.

This clonotype was seen a few times. The CDR3 region is CASSQAGEQYF. The CDR3 DNA reads TGTGCCAGCAGCCAAGCTGGGGAGCAGTACTTC. The chain couples TRBV4-2 to TRBJ2-5, with D maybe TRBD2 (5 bases). Trimming pared 1 base from V and 11 bases from J, leaving 8 bases between. CDR1 and CDR2 (germline): LGHNA, YNFKEQ. The CDR3 runs 11 residues.

J is TRBJ1-1 and V is TRBV7-6, with D hard to call. The germline V gene has CDR1 SGHVS and CDR2 FNYEAQ. V lost 5 bases to trimming and J lost 0 bases, with 10 bases between them. The CDR3 consists of 14 residues. The CDR3 loop is CASSQEGMNTEAFF. In DNA, the CDR3 is TGTGCCAGCAGCCAGGAGGGTATGAACACTGAAGCTTTCTTT.

About this clonotype itself: Because the CDR3 is missing its conserved closing phenylalanine or tryptophan, this is likely a read error. The chain's CDR3 is CASSQVRGDTEAFL. CDR3 bases: TGTGCCAGCAGCCAAGTGAGGGGTGACACTGAAGCTTTCCTT. The chain employs TRBV14 and TRBJ1-1; tentatively, D is TRBD1 (5 bases). Germline assignment: CDR1 SGHDN and CDR2 FVKESK. This CDR3 is built from 14 residues. Trimming took 1 base from V and 3 from J, leaving 9 bases between them.

This clonotype has ten or more counts. The V call is TRBV20-1, the J call TRBJ2-7; TRBD2 agrees at 10 bases. This CDR3 region has 15 residues. V gave up 3 bases and J gave up 3 bases; unmatched junction bases: 8. The germline CDR1 and CDR2 sequences are DFQATT and SNEGSKA (reference sequence). CDR3 sequence reads: CSARDLAGVLYEQYF. CDR3 nucleotide sequence: TGCAGTGCTAGGGATCTAGCGGGAGTACTCTACGAGCAGTACTTC.

Turning to this clonotype: This could be a read error, since a much larger clone is one nucleotide away. V gene TRBV9 combines with J gene TRBJ2-5; 8 positions agree with TRBD2. Germline V lookup: CDR1 SGDLS, CDR2 YYNGEE. The CDR3 has 15 residues. This chain's CDR3 is CASSADGRVQETQHF. The DNA for the CDR3 is TGTGCCAGCAGCGCAGACGGGAGGGTCCAAGAGACCCAGCACTTC. Using reference TRBV9 and TRBJ2-5 for the parts outside the CDR3, the full variable domain is DSGVTQTPKHLITATGQRVTLRCSPRSGDLSVYWYQQSLDQGLQFLIQYYNGEERAKGNILERFSAQQFPDLHSELNLSSLELGDSALYFCASSADGRVQETQHFGPGTRLLVL.

Concerning this clonotype itself: This may come from a read error, since a much larger clone is one base off. The chain uses TRBV27 and TRBJ1-5; D unclear. Germline CDR1 reads MNHEY; CDR2 reads SMNVEV (reference sequence). Deletions cut 3 bases from V and 5 bases from J, with 11 bases between. The CDR3 totals 14 residues. DNA for the CDR3: TGTGCCAGCAGTTTTCTACAGTACCATCAGCCCCAGCATTTT. This sequence encodes CASSFLQYHQPQHF.